This T cell receptor beta chain originates from a study of cytomegalovirus exposure and HLA in healthy donors. The study, taken as a whole, reports: In a later analysis, HLA-C alleles had the fewest associated TCRs, DRB1 alleles the most. The dataset shows that most TCR sequences were rare, while some public TCRs occurred in many donors. Indistinguishable V segments, including TRBV6-2 and TRBV6-3, were excluded.

It was with 60 Vbeta and 13 Jbeta primers that the PCR ran. Generated by immunoSEQ multiplex PCR, the TCRdb table keeps only in-frame clones and is missing some. This listing includes some 72,000 clones. In the case of this clone: Its antigen is unidentified.

Germline values: CDR1 SGDLS, CDR2 YYNGEE. V was pared by 4 bases and J by 0 bases, with 11 bases between. The CDR3 contains 14 residues. This receptor was taken from a man in his forties in good health and CMV-seronegative. V is TRBV9 and J is TRBJ2-7; D uncertain. Sequenced material: PBMCs. The CDR3 loop is CASSPRVSSYEQYF. The CDR3 DNA reads TGTGCCAGCAGCCCCCGTGTTTCCTCCTACGAGCAGTACTTC. The full variable domain, in which reference TRBV9 and TRBJ2-7 provide the parts outside the CDR3, is DSGVTQTPKHLITATGQRVTLRCSPRSGDLSVYWYQQSLDQGLQFLIQYYNGEERAKGNILERFSAQQFPDLHSELNLSSLELGDSALYFCASSPRVSSYEQYFGPGTRLTVT.